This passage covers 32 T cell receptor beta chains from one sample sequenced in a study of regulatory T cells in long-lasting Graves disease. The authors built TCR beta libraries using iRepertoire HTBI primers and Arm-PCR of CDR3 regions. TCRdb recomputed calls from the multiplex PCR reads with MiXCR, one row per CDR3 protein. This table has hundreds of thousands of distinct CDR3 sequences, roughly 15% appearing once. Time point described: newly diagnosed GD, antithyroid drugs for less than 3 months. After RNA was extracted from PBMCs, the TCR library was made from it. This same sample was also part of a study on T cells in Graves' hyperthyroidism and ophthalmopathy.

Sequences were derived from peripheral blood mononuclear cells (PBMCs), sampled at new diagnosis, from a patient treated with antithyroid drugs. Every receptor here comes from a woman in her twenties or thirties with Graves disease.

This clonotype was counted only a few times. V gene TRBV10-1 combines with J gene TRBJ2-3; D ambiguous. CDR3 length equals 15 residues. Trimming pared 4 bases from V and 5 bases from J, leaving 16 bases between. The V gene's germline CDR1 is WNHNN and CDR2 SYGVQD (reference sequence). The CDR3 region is CASSANSLSGDTQYF. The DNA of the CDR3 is TGCGCCAGCAGTGCCAATTCTCTTTCGGGAGATACGCAGTATTTT.

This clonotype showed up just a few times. The CDR3 is CSARDPAGINQPQHF. CDR3 sequence (DNA): TGCAGTGCTAGAGACCCGGCGGGGATCAATCAGCCCCAGCATTTT. V and J are TRBV20-1 and TRBJ1-5; D remains ambiguous. The CDR3 has 15 amino acids. V was cut by 0 bases and J by 3 bases, with 12 bases left in between. CDR1 is DFQATT and CDR2 is SNEGSKA in the germline V gene (reference sequence).

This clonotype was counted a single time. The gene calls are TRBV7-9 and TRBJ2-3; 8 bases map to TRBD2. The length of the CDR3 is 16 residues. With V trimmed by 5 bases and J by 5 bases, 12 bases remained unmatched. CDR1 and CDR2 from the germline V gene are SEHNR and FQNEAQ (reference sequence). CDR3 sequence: CASSLSGSAVGDTQYF. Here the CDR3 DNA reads TGTGCCAGCAGCCTGAGCGGGAGCGCCGTAGGAGATACGCAGTATTTT.

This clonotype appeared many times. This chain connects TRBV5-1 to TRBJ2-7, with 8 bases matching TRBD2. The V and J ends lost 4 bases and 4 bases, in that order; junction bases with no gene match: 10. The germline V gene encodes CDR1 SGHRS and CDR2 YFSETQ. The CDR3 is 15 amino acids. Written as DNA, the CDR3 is TGCGCCAGCAGCCGGCTCGAGGCGGGAGGATACGAGCAGTACTTC. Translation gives CASSRLEAGGYEQYF.

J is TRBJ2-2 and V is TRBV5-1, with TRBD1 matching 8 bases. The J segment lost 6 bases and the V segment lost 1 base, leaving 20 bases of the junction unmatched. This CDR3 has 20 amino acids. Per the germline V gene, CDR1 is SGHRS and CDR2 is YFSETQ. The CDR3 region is CASSLFAFGQGSVEAGELFF. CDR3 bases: TGCGCCAGCAGCTTGTTTGCTTTTGGACAGGGTTCTGTAGAGGCCGGGGAGCTGTTTTTT. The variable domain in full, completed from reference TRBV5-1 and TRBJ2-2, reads KAGVTQTPRYLIKTRGQQVTLSCSPISGHRSVSWYQQTPGQGLQFLFEYFSETQRNKGNFPGRFSGRQFSNSRSEMNVSTLELGDSALYLCASSLFAFGQGSVEAGELFFGEGSRLTVL.

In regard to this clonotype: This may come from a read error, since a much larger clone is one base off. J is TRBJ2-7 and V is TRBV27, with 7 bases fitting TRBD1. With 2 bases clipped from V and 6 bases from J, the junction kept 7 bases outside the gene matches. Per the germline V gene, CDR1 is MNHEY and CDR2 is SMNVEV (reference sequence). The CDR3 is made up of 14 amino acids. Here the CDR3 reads CASSLRGGGCEQYF. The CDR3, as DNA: TGTGCCAGCAGTTTAAGAGGGGGCGGCTGCGAGCAGTACTTC.

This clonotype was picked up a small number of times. The CDR3 DNA sequence: TGCGCCAGCAGCGGAGGGGACCTATACAATGAGCAGTTCTTC. It is translated as CASSGGDLYNEQFF. The J gene is TRBJ2-1, the V gene TRBV5-1; D perhaps matches TRBD2 (6 bases). The CDR3 spans 14 residues. From germline, CDR1 is SGHRS and CDR2 YFSETQ. Trimming removed 4 bases from V and 4 bases from J, with 12 bases in between.

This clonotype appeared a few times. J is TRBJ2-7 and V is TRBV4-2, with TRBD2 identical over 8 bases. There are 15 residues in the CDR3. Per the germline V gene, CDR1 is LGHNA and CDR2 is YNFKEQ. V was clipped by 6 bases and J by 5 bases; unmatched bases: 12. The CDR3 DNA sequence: TGTGCCAGCAGTCGGAACATAGGACTAGCTAACGAGCAGTACTTC. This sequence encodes CASSRNIGLANEQYF.

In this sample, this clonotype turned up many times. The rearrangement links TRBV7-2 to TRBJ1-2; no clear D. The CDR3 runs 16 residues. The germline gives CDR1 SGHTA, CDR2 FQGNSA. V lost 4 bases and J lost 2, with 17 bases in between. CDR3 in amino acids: CASSWKSASPNYGYTF. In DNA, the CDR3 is TGTGCCAGCAGCTGGAAATCTGCGAGTCCGAACTATGGCTACACCTTC.

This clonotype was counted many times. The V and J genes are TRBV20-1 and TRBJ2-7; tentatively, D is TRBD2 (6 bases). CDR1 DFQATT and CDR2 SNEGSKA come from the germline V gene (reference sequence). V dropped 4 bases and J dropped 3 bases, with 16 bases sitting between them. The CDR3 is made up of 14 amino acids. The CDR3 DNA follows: TGCAGTGCTACCTCACCGGGAGTACTCTACGAGCAGTACTTC. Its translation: CSATSPGVLYEQYF.

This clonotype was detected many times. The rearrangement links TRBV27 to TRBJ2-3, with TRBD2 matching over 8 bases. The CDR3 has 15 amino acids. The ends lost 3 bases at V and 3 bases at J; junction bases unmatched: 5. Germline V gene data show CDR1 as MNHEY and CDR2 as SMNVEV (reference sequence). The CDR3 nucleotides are TGTGCCAGCAGTTTTCTTAGCGGGGCAACAGATACGCAGTATTTT. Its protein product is CASSFLSGATDTQYF.

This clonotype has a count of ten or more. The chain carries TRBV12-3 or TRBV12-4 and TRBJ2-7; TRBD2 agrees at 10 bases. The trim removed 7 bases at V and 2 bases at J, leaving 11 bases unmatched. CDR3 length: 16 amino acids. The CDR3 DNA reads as TGTGCCAGCACCGGGGCCCTAGCGGGAGAAACCTACGAGCAGTACTTC. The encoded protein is CASTGALAGETYEQYF.

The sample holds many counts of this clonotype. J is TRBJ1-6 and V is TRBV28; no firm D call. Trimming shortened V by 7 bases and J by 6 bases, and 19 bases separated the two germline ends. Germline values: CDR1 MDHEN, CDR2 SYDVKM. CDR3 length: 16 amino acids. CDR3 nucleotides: TGTGCCAGCACCCCGGCTGCCGGGAAAATTAATTCACCCCTCCACTTT. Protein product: CASTPAAGKINSPLHF.

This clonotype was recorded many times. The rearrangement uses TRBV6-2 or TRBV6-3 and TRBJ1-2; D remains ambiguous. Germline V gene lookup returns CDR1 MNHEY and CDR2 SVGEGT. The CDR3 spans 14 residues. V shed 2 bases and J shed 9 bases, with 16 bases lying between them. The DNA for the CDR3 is TGTGCCAGCAGTTACCTGACACTCGGCGATAGCTACACCTTC. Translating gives CASSYLTLGDSYTF.

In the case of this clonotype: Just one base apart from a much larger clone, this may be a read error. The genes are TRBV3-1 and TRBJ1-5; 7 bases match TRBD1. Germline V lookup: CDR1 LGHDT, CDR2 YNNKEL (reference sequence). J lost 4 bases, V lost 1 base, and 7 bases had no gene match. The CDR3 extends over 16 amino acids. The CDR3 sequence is CASSQAQGGVNQPQHF. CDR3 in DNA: TGTGCCAGCAGCCAAGCTCAGGGGGGGGTAAATCAGCCCCAGCATTTT.

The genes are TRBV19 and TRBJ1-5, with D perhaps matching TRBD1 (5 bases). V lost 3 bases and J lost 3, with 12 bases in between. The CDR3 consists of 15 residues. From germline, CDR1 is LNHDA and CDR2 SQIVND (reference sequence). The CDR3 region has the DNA TGTGCCAGTAGTATTAGGGACGGAATCAATCAGCCCCAGCATTTT. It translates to CASSIRDGINQPQHF.

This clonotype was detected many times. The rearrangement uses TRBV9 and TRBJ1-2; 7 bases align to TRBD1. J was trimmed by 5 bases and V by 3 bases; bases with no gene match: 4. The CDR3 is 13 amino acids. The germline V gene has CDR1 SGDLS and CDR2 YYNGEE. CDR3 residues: CASSDLQGYGYTF. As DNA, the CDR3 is TGTGCCAGCAGCGACTTACAGGGGTATGGCTACACCTTC.

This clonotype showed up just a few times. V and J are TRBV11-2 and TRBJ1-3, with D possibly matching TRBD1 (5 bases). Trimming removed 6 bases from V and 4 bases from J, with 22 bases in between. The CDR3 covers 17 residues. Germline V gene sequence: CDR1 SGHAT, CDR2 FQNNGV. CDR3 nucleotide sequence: TGTGCCAGCAGAAATAAATTGACCGGGACCTTAGGAAACACCATATATTTT. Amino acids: CASRNKLTGTLGNTIYF.

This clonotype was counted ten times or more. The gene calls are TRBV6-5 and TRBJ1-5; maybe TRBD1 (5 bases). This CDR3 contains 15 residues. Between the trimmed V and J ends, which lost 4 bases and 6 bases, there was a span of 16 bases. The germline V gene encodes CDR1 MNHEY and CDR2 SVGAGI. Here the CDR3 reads CASSSGGLLGQPQHF. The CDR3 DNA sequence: TGTGCCAGCAGTTCGGGGGGACTTTTAGGTCAGCCCCAGCATTTT.

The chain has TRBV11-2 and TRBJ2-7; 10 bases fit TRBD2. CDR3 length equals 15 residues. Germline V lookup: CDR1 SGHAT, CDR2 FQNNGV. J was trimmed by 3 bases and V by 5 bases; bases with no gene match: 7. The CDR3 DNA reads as TGTGCCAGCAGCATCACTAGCGGGGCTTTCTACGAGCAGTACTTC. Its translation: CASSITSGAFYEQYF.

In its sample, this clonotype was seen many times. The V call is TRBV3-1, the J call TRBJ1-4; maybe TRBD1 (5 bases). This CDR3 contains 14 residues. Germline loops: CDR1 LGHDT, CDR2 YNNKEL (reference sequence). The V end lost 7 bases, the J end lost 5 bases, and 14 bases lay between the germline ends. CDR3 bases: TGTGCCAGCACCAACCAACCAGGGAATGAAAAACTGTTTTTT. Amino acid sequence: CASTNQPGNEKLFF.

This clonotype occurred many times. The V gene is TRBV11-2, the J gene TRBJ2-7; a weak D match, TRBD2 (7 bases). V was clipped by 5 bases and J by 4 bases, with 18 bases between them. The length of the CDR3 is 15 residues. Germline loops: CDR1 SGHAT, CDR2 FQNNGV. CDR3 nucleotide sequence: TGTGCCAGCAGCCTTCTGGGGGGGCTAGGGTACGAGCAGTACTTC. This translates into CASSLLGGLGYEQYF.

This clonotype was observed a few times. The CDR3 region is CSARTLSASGSFPTNIQYF. The CDR3, as DNA: TGCAGTGCTAGGACCCTCTCCGCTAGCGGGAGTTTCCCAACAAACATTCAGTACTTC. V and J are TRBV20-1 and TRBJ2-4, with TRBD2 identical over 10 bases. The CDR3 consists of 19 residues. Germline V gene data show CDR1 as DFQATT and CDR2 as SNEGSKA (reference sequence). V shed 3 bases, J shed 6 bases, and the junction held 20 bases outside the gene matches.

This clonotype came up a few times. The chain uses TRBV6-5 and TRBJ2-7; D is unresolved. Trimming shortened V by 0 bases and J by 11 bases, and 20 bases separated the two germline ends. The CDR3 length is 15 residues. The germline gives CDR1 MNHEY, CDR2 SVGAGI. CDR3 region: CASSYSDRPSEGEYF. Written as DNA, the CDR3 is TGTGCCAGCAGTTACTCGGACCGTCCTTCCGAAGGAGAGTACTTC.

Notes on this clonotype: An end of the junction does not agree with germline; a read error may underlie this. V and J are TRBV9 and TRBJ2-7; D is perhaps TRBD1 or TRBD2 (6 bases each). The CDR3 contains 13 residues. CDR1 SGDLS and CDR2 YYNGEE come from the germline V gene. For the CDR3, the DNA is TGTGCCAGCAGCGCAGGGGACTCCTACGAGCAGTGCTTC. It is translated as CASSAGDSYEQCF.

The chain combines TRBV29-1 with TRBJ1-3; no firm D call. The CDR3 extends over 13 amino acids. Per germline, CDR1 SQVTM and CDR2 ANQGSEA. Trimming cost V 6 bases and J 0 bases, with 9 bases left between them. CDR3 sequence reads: CSVGVASGNTIYF. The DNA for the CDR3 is TGCAGCGTCGGGGTGGCCTCTGGAAACACCATATATTTT.

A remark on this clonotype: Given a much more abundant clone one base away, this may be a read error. The CDR3 DNA follows: TGTGCCAGCAGTCCCTGGGGGAACGCTGAAGCTTTCTTT. It yields the protein CASSPWGNAEAFF. The chain uses TRBV3-1 and TRBJ1-1; D possibly corresponds to TRBD1 (5 bases). CDR1 LGHDT and CDR2 YNNKEL come from the germline V gene (reference sequence). The CDR3 is 13 amino acids.

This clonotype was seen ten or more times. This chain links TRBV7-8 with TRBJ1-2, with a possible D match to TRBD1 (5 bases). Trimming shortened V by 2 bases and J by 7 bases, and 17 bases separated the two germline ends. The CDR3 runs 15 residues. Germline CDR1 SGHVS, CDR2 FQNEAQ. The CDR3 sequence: CASSLIEGGVSGYTF. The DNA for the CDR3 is TGTGCCAGCAGCTTAATTGAGGGAGGGGTTAGTGGCTACACCTTC.

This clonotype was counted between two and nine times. CDR3 DNA: TGTGCCAGCAGCTTACTCGGAGGACTAGCGAGAGGGGAGCTGTTTTTT. Translating it yields CASSLLGGLARGELFF. The chain couples TRBV13 to TRBJ2-2, with 9 bases identical to TRBD2. The germline gives CDR1 PRHDT, CDR2 FYEKMQ (reference sequence). V shed 2 bases, J shed 8 bases, and the junction held 9 bases outside the gene matches. There are 16 residues in the CDR3.

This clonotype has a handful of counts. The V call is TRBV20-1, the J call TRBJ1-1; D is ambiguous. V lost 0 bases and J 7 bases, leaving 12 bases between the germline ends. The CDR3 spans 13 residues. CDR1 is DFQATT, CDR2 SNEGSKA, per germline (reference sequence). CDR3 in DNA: TGCAGTGCTAGAGACTCCAGTCGACTTGAAGCTTTCTTT. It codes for CSARDSSRLEAFF.

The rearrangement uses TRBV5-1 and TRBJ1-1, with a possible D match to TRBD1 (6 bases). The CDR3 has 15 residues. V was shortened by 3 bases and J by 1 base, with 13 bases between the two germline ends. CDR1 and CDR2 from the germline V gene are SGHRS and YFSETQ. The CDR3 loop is CASSYRTAGNTEAFF. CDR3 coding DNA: TGCGCCAGCAGCTACCGGACAGCAGGGAACACTGAAGCTTTCTTT.

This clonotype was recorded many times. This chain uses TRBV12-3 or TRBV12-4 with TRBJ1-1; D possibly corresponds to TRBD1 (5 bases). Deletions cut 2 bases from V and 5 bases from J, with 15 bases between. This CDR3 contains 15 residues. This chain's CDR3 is CASSLMGPGGTEAFF. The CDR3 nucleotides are TGTGCCAGCAGTTTAATGGGGCCGGGAGGGACTGAAGCTTTCTTT.